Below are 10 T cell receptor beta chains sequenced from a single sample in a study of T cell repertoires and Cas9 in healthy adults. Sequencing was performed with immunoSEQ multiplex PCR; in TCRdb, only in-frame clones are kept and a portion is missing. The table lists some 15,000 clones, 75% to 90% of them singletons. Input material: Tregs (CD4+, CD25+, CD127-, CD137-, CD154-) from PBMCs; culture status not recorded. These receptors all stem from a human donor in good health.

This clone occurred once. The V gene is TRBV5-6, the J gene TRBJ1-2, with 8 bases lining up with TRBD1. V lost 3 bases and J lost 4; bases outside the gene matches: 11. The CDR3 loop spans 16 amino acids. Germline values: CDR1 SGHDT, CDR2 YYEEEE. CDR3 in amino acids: CASSWGPQGAGYGYTF. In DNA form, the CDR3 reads TGTGCCAGCAGCTGGGGGCCTCAGGGGGCTGGCTATGGCTACACCTTC.

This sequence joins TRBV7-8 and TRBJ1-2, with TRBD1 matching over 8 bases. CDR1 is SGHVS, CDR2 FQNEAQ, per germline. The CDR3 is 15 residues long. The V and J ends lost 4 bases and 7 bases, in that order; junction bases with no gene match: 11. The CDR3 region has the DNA TGTGCCAGCAGCTCGCCCCGTACAGGGGGAATTGGCTACACCTTC. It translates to CASSSPRTGGIGYTF.

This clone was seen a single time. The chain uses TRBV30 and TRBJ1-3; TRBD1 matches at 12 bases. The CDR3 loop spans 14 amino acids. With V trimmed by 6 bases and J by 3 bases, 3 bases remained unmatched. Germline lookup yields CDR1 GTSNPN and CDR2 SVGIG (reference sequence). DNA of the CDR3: TGTGCCTGCAGGGACAGGGGGCATGGAAACACCATATATTTT. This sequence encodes CACRDRGHGNTIYF.

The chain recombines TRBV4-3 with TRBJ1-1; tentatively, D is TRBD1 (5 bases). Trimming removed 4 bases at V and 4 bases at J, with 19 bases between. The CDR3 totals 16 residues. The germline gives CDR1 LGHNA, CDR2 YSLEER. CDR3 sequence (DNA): TGCGCCAGCAGCCCCGGGACGGGGTCGAGGGTCACTGAAGCTTTCTTT. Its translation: CASSPGTGSRVTEAFF.

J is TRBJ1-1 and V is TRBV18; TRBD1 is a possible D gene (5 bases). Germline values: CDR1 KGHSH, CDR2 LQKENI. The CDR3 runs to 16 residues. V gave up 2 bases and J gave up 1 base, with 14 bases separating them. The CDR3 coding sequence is TGTGCCAGCTCACCATTTCTTGGACATGGGAACACTGAAGCTTTCTTT. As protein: CASSPFLGHGNTEAFF.

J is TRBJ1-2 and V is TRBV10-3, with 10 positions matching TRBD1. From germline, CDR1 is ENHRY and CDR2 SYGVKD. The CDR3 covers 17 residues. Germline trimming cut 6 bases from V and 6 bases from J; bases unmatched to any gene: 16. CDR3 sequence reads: CAIRRQGALGGNDGYTF. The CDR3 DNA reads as TGTGCCATCAGGAGACAGGGGGCGTTAGGAGGTAATGATGGCTACACCTTC.

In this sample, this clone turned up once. The CDR3 DNA sequence: TGCGCCAGCAGCTTGGGACAGGGCTCCTACGAGCAGTACGTC. It encodes CASSLGQGSYEQYV. The chain combines TRBV5-1 with TRBJ2-7; 7 bases match TRBD1. Germline assignment: CDR1 SGHRS and CDR2 YFSETQ. CDR3 length: 14 amino acids. The trim removed 0 bases at V and 0 bases at J, leaving 0 bases unmatched.

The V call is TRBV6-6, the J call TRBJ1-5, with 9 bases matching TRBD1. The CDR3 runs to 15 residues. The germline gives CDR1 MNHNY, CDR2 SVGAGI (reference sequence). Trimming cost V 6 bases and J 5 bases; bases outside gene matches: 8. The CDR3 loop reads CASRPQGAGDQPQHF. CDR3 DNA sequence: TGTGCCAGCAGGCCACAGGGGGCGGGGGATCAGCCCCAGCATTTT.

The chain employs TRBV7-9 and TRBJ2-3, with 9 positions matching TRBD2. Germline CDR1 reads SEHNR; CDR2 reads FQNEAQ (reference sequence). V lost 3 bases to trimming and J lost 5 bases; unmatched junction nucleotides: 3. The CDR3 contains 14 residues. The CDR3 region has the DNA TGTGCCAGCAGCTTTAGCGGGAGTGGAGATACGCAGTATTTT. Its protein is CASSFSGSGDTQYF.

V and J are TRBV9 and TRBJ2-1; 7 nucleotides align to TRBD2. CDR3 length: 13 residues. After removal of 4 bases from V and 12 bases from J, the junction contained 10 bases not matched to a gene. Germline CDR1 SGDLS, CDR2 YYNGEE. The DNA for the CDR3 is TGTGCCAGCAGCCCAACGGCCTGGGGGGGGCAGTTCTTC. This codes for CASSPTAWGGQFF.